The next 13 T cell receptor beta chains were all read from a single sample in a study of blood T cells in healthy people across ages. Through a sample-barcoded 5' primer and a J-beta primer mix, a second PCR was run for about 6 to 11 cycles. TCRdb passed the 5' RACE reads through MiXCR, listing each CDR3 protein once. The sample gives 720,000 or so distinct CDR3 sequences, 40% to 45% of which show up once; 25% to 35% is in the top ten. Sequenced: blood. Receptors were obtained from an elderly man in good health.

This clonotype was found many times. V gene TRBV6-2 or TRBV6-3 combines with J gene TRBJ2-7; no reliable D call. CDR3 length: 13 amino acids. The V gene's germline CDR1 is MNHEY and CDR2 SVGEGT. V gave up 1 base and J gave up 4 bases, with 8 bases separating them. The CDR3 loop is CASSYLSVYEQYF. In DNA form, the CDR3 reads TGTGCCAGCAGTTACTTATCGGTATACGAGCAGTACTTC.

This clonotype appeared a few times. This chain links TRBV7-2 with TRBJ2-1; 10 positions agree with TRBD2. In germline, CDR1 is SGHTA, CDR2 FQGNSA. The V and J ends lost 4 bases and 3 bases, in that order; junction bases with no gene match: 9. The length of the CDR3 is 17 residues. The DNA of the CDR3 is TGTGCCAGCAGCTCGATGTCACTAGCGGGAATCTACAATGAGCAGTTCTTC. Its translation is CASSSMSLAGIYNEQFF. The entire variable domain, with the rest obtained from reference TRBV7-2 and TRBJ2-1, is as follows: GAGVSQSPSNKVTEKGKDVELRCDPISGHTALYWYRQSLGQGLEFLIYFQGNSAPDKSGLPSDRFSAERTGGSVSTLTIQRTQQEDSAVYLCASSSMSLAGIYNEQFFGPGTRLTVL.

The chain combines TRBV2 with TRBJ2-1; TRBD1 matches 7 bases. V was clipped by 6 bases and J by 3 bases; unmatched bases: 14. Germline assignment: CDR1 SNHLY and CDR2 FYNNEI. The CDR3 spans 17 residues. CDR3 nucleotide sequence: TGTGCCAGCAGCGGAATCCGACCGGGACAGCTCTACAATGAGCAGTTCTTC. This codes for CASSGIRPGQLYNEQFF.

As DNA, the CDR3 is TGTGCCAGCATCCTGGGGGGAAACACAGATACGCAGTATTTT. This encodes CASILGGNTDTQYF. The chain links TRBV28 to TRBJ2-3; perhaps TRBD2 as D (6 bases). The CDR3 consists of 14 residues. The V end was cut by 7 bases, the J end by 2 bases, with 13 bases between. Germline V gene data show CDR1 as MDHEN and CDR2 as SYDVKM.

This clonotype appeared a few times. This chain links TRBV25-1 with TRBJ2-5; 11 bases are shared with TRBD2. V lost 2 bases and J lost 4; bases outside the gene matches: 6. Germline-derived CDR1 and CDR2 are MGHDK and SYGVNS. The CDR3 loop spans 16 amino acids. CDR3 protein: CASSEPTGLAGETQYF. DNA of the CDR3: TGTGCCAGCAGTGAACCTACTGGACTAGCGGGAGAGACCCAGTACTTC.

V usage is TRBV7-9 and J usage is TRBJ2-2; D is perhaps TRBD2 (6 bases). This CDR3 comprises 14 residues. V shed 4 bases and J shed 5 bases, with 11 bases lying between them. Germline-derived CDR1 and CDR2 are SEHNR and FQNEAQ (reference sequence). The CDR3 reads CASSSDGLTGELFF. CDR3 bases: TGTGCCAGCAGCTCGGACGGACTAACCGGGGAGCTGTTTTTT.

J is TRBJ2-7 and V is TRBV11-3; the match to TRBD1 covers 7 bases. Looked up from germline, CDR1 is SGHNT and CDR2 is YENEEA. Losses at the gene ends were 5 bases for V and 7 bases for J; bases not matched to a gene: 5. The CDR3 spans 12 residues. The CDR3 nucleotides are TGTGCCAGCAGCGGCCGGGACAGAGAGCAGTACTTC. It encodes CASSGRDREQYF.

Written as DNA, the CDR3 is TGTGCCAGCAGCCGTATGGGACTAGAAAGTTACGAGCAGTACTTC. Translation gives CASSRMGLESYEQYF. The gene calls are TRBV4-2 and TRBJ2-7; 8 positions agree with TRBD2. The length of the CDR3 is 15 residues. Germline V gives CDR1 LGHNA, CDR2 YNFKEQ. J lost 4 bases, V lost 4 bases, and 9 bases had no gene match.

The chain carries TRBV4-3 and TRBJ2-7, with D possibly TRBD2 on 6 matching bases. V was shortened by 0 bases and J by 7 bases, with 16 bases between the two germline ends. Germline V gene data show CDR1 as LGHNA and CDR2 as YSLEER. There are 15 residues in the CDR3. The CDR3 region is CASSQDYGGPREQYF. Written as DNA, the CDR3 is TGCGCCAGCAGCCAAGATTACGGGGGTCCTCGGGAGCAGTACTTC.

V and J are TRBV20-1 and TRBJ2-5; D may be TRBD2 (5 bases). The CDR3 runs to 14 residues. The ends were cut back, 5 bases at V and 5 bases at J, with 18 bases in the middle. CDR1 and CDR2 from the germline V gene are DFQATT and SNEGSKA (reference sequence). The CDR3 coding sequence is TGCAGTGCTTCGCGAAGCGGACCCCGGGAGACCCAGTACTTC. It translates to CSASRSGPRETQYF.

The chain recombines TRBV9 with TRBJ2-4; 8 nucleotides agree with TRBD2. The last part of the DNA fits TRBJ2-5 better; the J call may be wrong. CDR3 length equals 14 residues. Per germline, CDR1 SGDLS and CDR2 YYNGEE. CDR3 residues: CASSVAAGVETQYF. In nucleotides, the CDR3 is TGTGCCAGCAGCGTAGCAGCGGGGGTTGAGACCCAGTACTTC.

The sample holds many counts of this clonotype. The chain carries TRBV28 and TRBJ2-7; weak D call: TRBD1 (5 bases). The germline V and J ends were trimmed by 4 bases and 4 bases, with 17 bases remaining between them. Germline-derived CDR1 and CDR2 are MDHEN and SYDVKM. The CDR3 is made up of 15 amino acids. This chain's CDR3 is CASSYPKGALYEQYF. CDR3 sequence (DNA): TGTGCCAGCAGTTACCCGAAAGGGGCCCTGTACGAGCAGTACTTC.

Only one count was recorded for this clonotype. The rearrangement uses TRBV5-4 and TRBJ2-3, with D maybe TRBD2 (6 bases). CDR1 and CDR2 from the germline V gene are SGHNT and YYREEE (reference sequence). Between the trimmed V and J ends, which lost 5 bases and 0 bases, there was a span of 13 bases. This CDR3 is 15 amino acids long. The CDR3 region has the DNA TGTGCCAGCAGGCATACCGGGACTAGCACAGATACGCAGTATTTT. Amino acid sequence: CASRHTGTSTDTQYF.